This is a list of T cell receptor beta chains from one sample in a study of blood T cells in healthy people across ages. TCRdb reanalysed the 5' RACE reads using MiXCR and keeps one entry per CDR3 protein. The sample includes approximately 2,000,000 distinct CDR3 sequences, around 42% of them seen just once. The source material was blood. The source of these receptors is a human donor in good health. Both conserved end residues are part of each CDR3. D genes are given only for firm matches. Only some rows state a clone size, as once, few, many or a class for expanded clones.

J gene: TRBJ2-1; D gene: NA; clone size: NA; V gene: TRBV12-3/TRBV12-4; CDR3 DNA: TGTGCCATCAGGAGGAGCTCCTACAATGAGCAGTTCTTC; CDR3 protein: CAIRRSSYNEQFF
J gene: TRBJ2-5; D gene: NA; clone size: NA; V gene: TRBV3-1; CDR3 DNA: TGTGCCAGCAGCCAAGATAGAATAGAGACCCAGTACTTC; CDR3 protein: CASSQDRIETQYF
J gene: TRBJ2-7; D gene: NA; clone size: NA; V gene: TRBV7-9; CDR3 DNA: TGTGCCAGCAGTCCTCGGTCCCAATCCTACGAGCAGTACTTC; CDR3 protein: CASSPRSQSYEQYF
J gene: TRBJ2-1; D gene: TRBD2; clone size: NA; V gene: TRBV7-9; CDR3 DNA: TGTGCCAGCAGCCAATCGAGCGGGGGGGTTGAGAATGAGCAGTTCTTC; CDR3 protein: CASSQSSGGVENEQFF
J gene: TRBJ1-1; D gene: NA; clone size: NA; V gene: TRBV20-1; CDR3 DNA: TGCAGTGCTAGAGATGCAACAAAACAAGCTTTCTTT; CDR3 protein: CSARDATKQAFF
J gene: TRBJ2-1; D gene: NA; clone size: few; V gene: TRBV29-1; CDR3 DNA: TGCAGCCAGGGCGACTACGTGAAGCAGTTCTTC; CDR3 protein: CSQGDYVKQFF
J gene: TRBJ1-5; D gene: TRBD1; clone size: few; V gene: TRBV12-3/TRBV12-4; CDR3 DNA: TGTGCCAGCACCCTGACAGGGAGTCATCAGCCCCAGCATTTT; CDR3 protein: CASTLTGSHQPQHF
J gene: TRBJ1-1; D gene: TRBD1; clone size: NA; V gene: TRBV6-5; CDR3 DNA: TGTGCCAGCAGTTACGACCGGGACAGGAACACTGAAGCTTTCTTT; CDR3 protein: CASSYDRDRNTEAFF
J gene: TRBJ2-7; D gene: NA; clone size: NA; V gene: TRBV12-3/TRBV12-4; CDR3 DNA: TGTGCCAGCAGTGCCGAGAAGGGGGTAACCTACGAGCAGTACTTC; CDR3 protein: CASSAEKGVTYEQYF
J gene: TRBJ1-4; D gene: TRBD1; clone size: NA; V gene: TRBV27; CDR3 DNA: TGTGCCAGCAGTTTTGGACAGGGAGCGTCTAATGAAAAACTGTTTTTT; CDR3 protein: CASSFGQGASNEKLFF
J gene: TRBJ2-1; D gene: TRBD2; clone size: NA; V gene: TRBV6-5; CDR3 DNA: TGTGCCAGCAGTCAGAGCGGGGGGGCTCACAATGAGCAGTTCTTC; CDR3 protein: CASSQSGGAHNEQFF
J gene: TRBJ2-7; D gene: NA; clone size: NA; V gene: TRBV19; CDR3 DNA: TGTGCCAGTAGTATGGGTTCGGAGTCCTACGAGCAGTACTTC; CDR3 protein: CASSMGSESYEQYF
J gene: TRBJ2-1; D gene: NA; clone size: NA; V gene: TRBV15; CDR3 DNA: TGTGCCACCAGCAGAGATTATGGGGTTCCGATGGAGGGTGTACACAATGAGCAGTTCTTC; CDR3 protein: CATSRDYGVPMEGVHNEQFF
J gene: TRBJ1-2; D gene: TRBD1; clone size: once; V gene: TRBV12-3/TRBV12-4; CDR3 DNA: TGTGCCAGCAGTCATCGGACAGGGACTAACTATGGCTACACCTTC; CDR3 protein: CASSHRTGTNYGYTF
J gene: TRBJ1-1; D gene: NA; clone size: NA; V gene: TRBV29-1; CDR3 DNA: TGCAGCGTTTGTATATCAGGGATGAACACTGAAGCTTTCTTT; CDR3 protein: CSVCISGMNTEAFF
J gene: TRBJ2-7; D gene: NA; clone size: few; V gene: TRBV7-9; CDR3 DNA: TGTGCCAGCAGCTTCTCCAGACAGGAGCCTAGCTACGAGCAGTACTTC; CDR3 protein: CASSFSRQEPSYEQYF
J gene: TRBJ2-7; D gene: NA; clone size: few; V gene: TRBV11-1; CDR3 DNA: TGTGCCAGCAGCTTTTCGGCAGGAGGGACCTACGAGCAGTACTTC; CDR3 protein: CASSFSAGGTYEQYF
J gene: TRBJ2-5; D gene: TRBD2; clone size: few; V gene: TRBV20-1; CDR3 DNA: TGCAGTGCTCTCCGGACTAGCAGAGAGACCCAGTACTTC; CDR3 protein: CSALRTSRETQYF
J gene: TRBJ2-1; D gene: NA; clone size: NA; V gene: TRBV20-1; CDR3 DNA: TGCAGTGCACGGGACCTCCGGGTCCCAGGGTACAATGAGCAGTTCTTC; CDR3 protein: CSARDLRVPGYNEQFF
J gene: TRBJ2-3; D gene: NA; clone size: NA; V gene: TRBV5-1; CDR3 DNA: TGCGCCAGCAGCCCCGCTGTGGGGTGGCCTTCCAGCACAGATACGCAGTATTTT; CDR3 protein: CASSPAVGWPSSTDTQYF
J gene: TRBJ2-4; D gene: TRBD2; clone size: NA; V gene: TRBV5-5; CDR3 DNA: TGTGCCAGCAGAAGACGGGAGGGAAACATTCAGTACTTC; CDR3 protein: CASRRREGNIQYF
J gene: TRBJ2-5; D gene: NA; clone size: NA; V gene: TRBV18; CDR3 DNA: TGTGCCAGCTCACCAGAAGTCCACTACAAGCAGTACTTC; CDR3 protein: CASSPEVHYKQYF
J gene: TRBJ1-1; D gene: TRBD1; clone size: NA; V gene: TRBV3-1; CDR3 DNA: TGTGCCAGCAGCCAAAAGGACAGGGGGAAAACTGAAGCTTTCTTT; CDR3 protein: CASSQKDRGKTEAFF
J gene: TRBJ1-1; D gene: NA; clone size: NA; V gene: TRBV7-9; CDR3 DNA: TGTGCCAGCAGCTTAGCGTTACAGACCGGTGAAGCTTTCTTT; CDR3 protein: CASSLALQTGEAFF
J gene: TRBJ2-5; D gene: NA; clone size: NA; V gene: TRBV9; CDR3 DNA: TGTGCCAGCAACAAGGGGGGGTACGCGGAGACCCAGTACTTC; CDR3 protein: CASNKGGYAETQYF
J gene: TRBJ1-2; D gene: NA; clone size: NA; V gene: TRBV28; CDR3 DNA: TGTGCCAGCAGTGGGGGGGCAGCAATTAACTATGGCTACACCTTC; CDR3 protein: CASSGGAAINYGYTF
J gene: TRBJ2-5; D gene: TRBD2; clone size: NA; V gene: TRBV6-5; CDR3 DNA: TGTGCTTCCCGGCTAGCGGGCCACCAAGAGACCCAGTACTTC; CDR3 protein: CASRLAGHQETQYF
J gene: TRBJ1-4; D gene: NA; clone size: NA; V gene: TRBV4-2; CDR3 DNA: TGTGCCAGCAGCCAAGAGGGAGCAACTAATGAAAAACTGTTTTTT; CDR3 protein: CASSQEGATNEKLFF
J gene: TRBJ2-1; D gene: NA; clone size: NA; V gene: TRBV5-1; CDR3 DNA: TGCGCCAGCAGCTTGAGGCTCGACGTGTACAATGAGCAGTTCTTC; CDR3 protein: CASSLRLDVYNEQFF
J gene: TRBJ2-2; D gene: TRBD2; clone size: NA; V gene: TRBV12-3/TRBV12-4; CDR3 DNA: TGTGCCAGCAGTTTCAGCGGGAGGGCCGGGGAGCTGTTTTTT; CDR3 protein: CASSFSGRAGELFF
J gene: TRBJ1-4; D gene: TRBD1; clone size: few; V gene: TRBV11-1; CDR3 DNA: TGTGCCAGCAGCCCAAGGACCGACAGGGACAATGAAAAACTGTTTTTT; CDR3 protein: CASSPRTDRDNEKLFF
J gene: TRBJ1-6; D gene: NA; clone size: NA; V gene: TRBV7-6; CDR3 DNA: TGTGCCAGCAGCTTAAAGGATTCACCCCTCCACTTT; CDR3 protein: CASSLKDSPLHF